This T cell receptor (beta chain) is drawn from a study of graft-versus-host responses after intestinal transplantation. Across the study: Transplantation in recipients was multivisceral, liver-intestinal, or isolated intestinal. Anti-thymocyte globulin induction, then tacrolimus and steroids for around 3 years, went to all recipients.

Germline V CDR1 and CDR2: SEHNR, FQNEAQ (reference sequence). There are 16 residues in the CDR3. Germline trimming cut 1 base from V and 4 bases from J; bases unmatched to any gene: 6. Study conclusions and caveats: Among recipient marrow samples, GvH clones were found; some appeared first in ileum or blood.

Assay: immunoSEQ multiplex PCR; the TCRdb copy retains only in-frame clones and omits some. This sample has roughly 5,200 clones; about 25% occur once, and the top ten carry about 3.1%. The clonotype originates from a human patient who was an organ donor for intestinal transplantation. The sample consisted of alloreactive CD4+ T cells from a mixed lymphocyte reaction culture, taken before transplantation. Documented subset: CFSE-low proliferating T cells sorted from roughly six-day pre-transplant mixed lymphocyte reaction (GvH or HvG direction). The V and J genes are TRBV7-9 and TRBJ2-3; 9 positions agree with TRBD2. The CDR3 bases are TGTGCCAGCAGCTTAGGAGTAGCGGGGGCTCCAGATACGCAGTATTTT. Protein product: CASSLGVAGAPDTQYF.